Following are 18 T cell receptor beta chains from one sample sequenced in a study of shared clonotypes between healthy human individuals. Method: immunoSEQ multiplex PCR; TCRdb's copy keeps in-frame clones and lacks some. The sample carries 2 million to 2.5 million clones, approximately 95% recorded once. Sequencing input: naive CD4+ T cells from PBMCs. The sample's subset: CD45RA+ positively selected. The receptors shown here come from a man aged 18 to 35 in good health. Some clones in this sample may be carry-over from other donors' samples.

The CDR3 is CASSLGPRGTQYF. The CDR3 DNA reads as TGCGCCAGCAGCTTGGGGCCGAGGGGGACGCAGTATTTT. V is TRBV5-1 and J is TRBJ2-3; a possible D gene is TRBD1 (6 bases). Per the germline V gene, CDR1 is SGHRS and CDR2 is YFSETQ. Deletions cut 0 bases from V and 9 bases from J, with 11 bases between. This CDR3 has 13 amino acids.

The J gene is TRBJ2-1, the V gene TRBV7-2; 9 positions match TRBD2. This CDR3 region has 16 residues. The germline V gene has CDR1 SGHTA and CDR2 FQGNSA. The junction had 6 bases not matched to a gene; V was cut back by 3 bases and J by 3 bases. The CDR3 DNA is TGTGCCAGCAGCTTGGGCGGGAGGGCCGGCTACAATGAGCAGTTCTTC. Encoded protein: CASSLGGRAGYNEQFF. Complete variable domain (other parts from reference TRBV7-2 and TRBJ2-1): GAGVSQSPSNKVTEKGKDVELRCDPISGHTALYWYRQSLGQGLEFLIYFQGNSAPDKSGLPSDRFSAERTGGSVSTLTIQRTQQEDSAVYLCASSLGGRAGYNEQFFGPGTRLTVL.

The gene calls are TRBV16 and TRBJ2-5; no clear D. CDR1 and CDR2 from the germline V gene are KGHSY and FQNENV. The CDR3 loop spans 13 amino acids. V dropped 0 bases and J dropped 5 bases, with 7 bases sitting between them. In DNA form, the CDR3 reads TGTGCCAGCAGCCAATCAGGGAAGGAGACCCAGTACTTC. Residues: CASSQSGKETQYF.

Remarks on this clone: This sample includes further DNA sequences coding for the same CDR3. The CDR3 loop is CASSLGQLNTEAFF. The CDR3 nucleotides are TGTGCCAGCAGTTTAGGGCAGTTGAACACTGAAGCTTTCTTT. The chain uses TRBV28 and TRBJ1-1, with D uncertain. The CDR3 contains 14 residues. Germline assignment: CDR1 MDHEN and CDR2 SYDVKM. Trimming shortened V by 2 bases and J by 0 bases, and 7 bases separated the two germline ends. The variable domain in full, completed from reference TRBV28 and TRBJ1-1, reads DVKVTQSSRYLVKRTGEKVFLECVQDMDHENMFWYRQDPGLGLRLIYFSYDVKMKEKGDIPEGYSVSREKKERFSLILESASTNQTSMYLCASSLGQLNTEAFFGQGTRLTVV.

This clone was recorded a few times. Distinct nucleotide sequences in the sample also encode this CDR3. The J gene is TRBJ2-5, the V gene TRBV18; 7 nucleotides match TRBD1. The germline V gene has CDR1 KGHSH and CDR2 LQKENI. V gave up 0 bases and J gave up 0 bases; unmatched junction bases: 1. This CDR3 region has 15 residues. DNA of the CDR3: TGTGCCAGCTCACCACCGGGACAGTACCAAGAGACCCAGTACTTC. Translated, it gives CASSPPGQYQETQYF.

The chain employs TRBV6-1 and TRBJ2-4, with 9 bases identical to TRBD1. The CDR3 loop spans 14 amino acids. J gave up 9 bases and V 5 bases, and 8 bases lay outside the gene matches. Per germline, CDR1 MNHNS and CDR2 SASEGT. The CDR3 is CASSPGQGEGIQYF. Written as DNA, the CDR3 is TGTGCCAGCAGTCCGGGACAGGGTGAGGGCATTCAGTACTTC.

The chain links TRBV4-3 to TRBJ2-7; D gene ambiguous. The CDR3 consists of 16 residues. Trimming pared 0 bases from V and 0 bases from J, leaving 12 bases between. Germline V gene lookup returns CDR1 LGHNA and CDR2 YSLEER. CDR3 in amino acids: CASSQDAFPPSYEQYF. The CDR3 coding sequence is TGCGCCAGCAGCCAAGATGCCTTCCCACCCTCCTACGAGCAGTACTTC.

The genes are TRBV4-3 and TRBJ2-1; TRBD2 agrees at 7 bases. Trimming took 0 bases from V and 8 from J; bases not matched to a gene: 4. The germline gives CDR1 LGHNA, CDR2 YSLEER. The CDR3 is 14 residues long. CDR3 residues: CASSQEGGAYEQFF. The CDR3 bases are TGCGCCAGCAGCCAAGAGGGAGGGGCCTATGAGCAGTTCTTC.

This chain uses TRBV9 with TRBJ2-1; 11 nucleotides match TRBD2. The CDR3 length is 16 residues. V lost 0 bases, J lost 9 bases, and 8 bases stayed unmatched. Germline lookup yields CDR1 SGDLS and CDR2 YYNGEE. In nucleotides, the CDR3 is TGTGCCAGCAGCGTAGAGTCTAGCGGGAGGTTAGGTGAGCAGTTCTTC. Amino acid sequence: CASSVESSGRLGEQFF.

The rearrangement uses TRBV6-6 and TRBJ2-1; the match to TRBD1 covers 7 bases. This CDR3 has 14 amino acids. Germline V gene data show CDR1 as MNHNY and CDR2 as SVGAGI (reference sequence). V lost 6 bases to trimming and J lost 6 bases; unmatched junction nucleotides: 8. CDR3 nucleotides: TGTGCCAGCAGGGGGCAGGGGGTCAGCAATGAGCAGTTCTTC. Protein product: CASRGQGVSNEQFF.

The chain employs TRBV7-3 and TRBJ1-1, with D unresolved. The germline V gene encodes CDR1 SGHTA and CDR2 FQGTGA. Deletions cut 5 bases from V and 4 bases from J, with 14 bases between. This CDR3 comprises 14 residues. The CDR3 sequence is CASSLVLVFTEAFF. Here the CDR3 DNA reads TGTGCCAGCAGCCTCGTTCTCGTCTTCACTGAAGCTTTCTTT. The whole variable domain, remainder taken from reference TRBV7-3 and TRBJ1-1, is GAGVSQTPSNKVTEKGKYVELRCDPISGHTALYWYRQSLGQGPEFLIYFQGTGAADDSGLPNDRFFAVRPEGSVSTLKIQRTERGDSAVYLCASSLVLVFTEAFFGQGTRLTVV.

The V call is TRBV7-2, the J call TRBJ1-1; D gene unclear. The CDR3 has 14 residues. From germline, CDR1 is SGHTA and CDR2 FQGNSA. V lost 1 base, J lost 5 bases, and 11 bases lay in between. CDR3 DNA sequence: TGTGCCAGCAGCTTAGTACCCAGAAGGACTGAAGCTTTCTTT. This encodes CASSLVPRRTEAFF.

The chain links TRBV5-1 to TRBJ2-7; D is unresolved. V was shortened by 0 bases and J by 3 bases, with 10 bases between the two germline ends. The CDR3 sequence is 14 residues long. The germline CDR1 and CDR2 sequences are SGHRS and YFSETQ. The CDR3 sequence is CASSLESRNYEQYF. For the CDR3, the DNA is TGCGCCAGCAGCTTGGAATCGCGGAACTACGAGCAGTACTTC.

V is TRBV7-6 and J is TRBJ2-1, with TRBD1 identical over 8 bases. The J segment lost 3 bases and the V segment lost 5 bases, leaving 6 bases of the junction unmatched. CDR1 SGHVS and CDR2 FNYEAQ come from the germline V gene. The CDR3 loop spans 15 amino acids. CDR3 amino acids: CASSPTGDVYNEQFF. As DNA, the CDR3 is TGTGCCAGCAGCCCGACAGGGGACGTCTACAATGAGCAGTTCTTC.

The chain couples TRBV6-1 to TRBJ2-2; weak D call: TRBD2 (6 bases). Germline assignment: CDR1 MNHNS and CDR2 SASEGT. Trimming stripped 6 bases from V and 6 bases from J, with 17 bases between. The CDR3 runs 15 residues. DNA of the CDR3: TGTGCCAGCAGCACGCACGGGGGTTTCCCCGGGGAGCTGTTTTTT. It is translated as CASSTHGGFPGELFF.

This chain joins TRBV27 and TRBJ2-7; 13 nucleotides agree with TRBD2. Germline CDR1 reads MNHEY; CDR2 reads SMNVEV (reference sequence). With V trimmed by 3 bases and J by 4 bases, 6 bases remained unmatched. The CDR3 sequence is 16 residues long. CDR3 loop: CASSFTRLAGGYEQYF. DNA for the CDR3: TGTGCCAGCAGTTTCACCCGACTAGCGGGAGGTTACGAGCAGTACTTC.

This clone was detected once. V gene TRBV7-9 combines with J gene TRBJ2-3; D might be TRBD1 or TRBD2, each matching 5 bases. Trimming removed 4 bases from V and 10 bases from J, with 18 bases in between. CDR1 is SEHNR and CDR2 is FQNEAQ in the germline V gene (reference sequence). The CDR3 is made up of 14 amino acids. CDR3 sequence reads: CASSYGTEGFAQYF. The CDR3 coding sequence is TGTGCCAGCAGCTATGGGACCGAGGGATTCGCGCAGTATTTT.

The chain combines TRBV7-9 with TRBJ2-1, with D perhaps TRBD1 (5 bases). The ends were cut back, 2 bases at V and 7 bases at J, with 18 bases in the middle. The CDR3 is made up of 16 amino acids. Germline-derived CDR1 and CDR2 are SEHNR and FQNEAQ (reference sequence). The CDR3, as DNA: TGTGCCAGCAGCTTAAAATATGGAGACAGCCAGAATGAGCAGTTCTTC. It yields the protein CASSLKYGDSQNEQFF.